The 24 T cell receptor beta chains below come from one sample, sequenced in a study of T cells in Graves' hyperthyroidism and ophthalmopathy. TCR beta CDR3 regions were amplified from RNA. The HTBI set primed first-round TCR CDR3 RT-PCR. TCRdb recomputed calls from the multiplex PCR reads with MiXCR, one row per CDR3 protein. Here the sample spans around 300,000 distinct CDR3 sequences, less than 30% being singletons. Sequencing was performed on blood. The receptor set was obtained from a man aged 40-49 years with Graves' hyperthyroidism that later progressed to Graves' ophthalmopathy.

This clonotype was seen repeatedly, ten times or more. The chain is built from TRBV5-6 and TRBJ2-7; 7 nucleotides align to TRBD2. The CDR3 sequence is 12 residues long. Unmatched junction bases numbered 1, after V lost 3 bases and J lost 4 bases. Germline CDR1 and CDR2: SGHDT and YYEEEE. CDR3 sequence: CASSWGGYEQYF. CDR3 nucleotides: TGTGCCAGCAGCTGGGGGGGATACGAGCAGTACTTC.

This clonotype was counted at least ten times. The V gene is TRBV10-1, the J gene TRBJ1-5; D uncertain. CDR1 and CDR2 from the germline V gene are WNHNN and SYGVQD (reference sequence). The CDR3 has 15 residues. The V end was cut by 7 bases, the J end by 9 bases, with 22 bases between. CDR3 sequence reads: CASTPSLETVVPQHF. In nucleotides, the CDR3 is TGCGCCAGCACCCCGTCCCTAGAGACCGTGGTGCCCCAGCATTTT.

This clonotype was recorded many times. The V call is TRBV10-3, the J call TRBJ1-5; 7 positions match TRBD1. The CDR3 is 15 residues long. V shed 5 bases, J shed 2 bases, and the junction held 6 bases outside the gene matches. CDR1 is ENHRY, CDR2 SYGVKD, per germline. The CDR3, as DNA: TGTGCCATCAGTCTTACAGGGGAACGCAATCAGCCCCAGCATTTT. Its protein is CAISLTGERNQPQHF.

The V and J genes are TRBV30 and TRBJ1-1; 11 bases align to TRBD1. The CDR3 sequence is 14 residues long. The ends lost 4 bases at V and 5 bases at J; junction bases unmatched: 6. Germline V gene data show CDR1 as GTSNPN and CDR2 as SVGIG (reference sequence). The DNA of the CDR3 is TGTGCCTGGACTCCCGGACAGGGGGCTACTGAAGCTTTCTTT. Protein sequence: CAWTPGQGATEAFF.

The sample holds many counts of this clonotype. The chain has TRBV7-9 and TRBJ2-2; tentatively, D is TRBD2 (6 bases). The V and J ends lost 5 bases and 5 bases respectively, with 15 bases between them. The germline gives CDR1 SEHNR, CDR2 FQNEAQ (reference sequence). This CDR3 has 15 residues. CDR3 amino acids: CASSVLGRETGELFF. CDR3 in DNA: TGTGCCAGCAGCGTCCTCGGGAGAGAAACCGGGGAGCTGTTTTTT.

Ten or more counts support this clonotype. The rearrangement links TRBV20-1 to TRBJ2-5; 8 nucleotides align to TRBD1. This CDR3 contains 13 residues. In germline, CDR1 is DFQATT, CDR2 SNEGSKA (reference sequence). The V gene end was trimmed by 5 bases and the J gene end by 2 bases; junction bases not matched to a gene: 4. The CDR3 spells CSADRGEQETQYF. Written as DNA, the CDR3 is TGCAGTGCTGACAGGGGAGAACAAGAGACCCAGTACTTC.

This clonotype was found many times. The V call is TRBV24-1, the J call TRBJ1-2, with unresolved D. Trimming left V 9 bases short and J 0 bases short, with 10 bases between. This CDR3 comprises 13 residues. Germline V gene sequence: CDR1 KGHDR, CDR2 SFDVKD. The CDR3 spells CATESTANYGYTF. CDR3 coding DNA: TGTGCCACCGAATCGACGGCTAACTATGGCTACACCTTC.

Many counts were recorded for this clonotype. The chain uses TRBV5-1 and TRBJ1-1; 7 bases line up with TRBD1. The germline CDR1 and CDR2 sequences are SGHRS and YFSETQ. The CDR3 length is 14 residues. V shed 0 bases and J 5 bases; nucleotides not matched to a gene: 4. The CDR3: CASSLEGADTEAFF. The CDR3 nucleotides read TGCGCCAGCAGCTTGGAGGGGGCGGATACTGAAGCTTTCTTT.

The genes are TRBV19 and TRBJ2-7; 7 positions agree with TRBD1. Per germline, CDR1 LNHDA and CDR2 SQIVND (reference sequence). CDR3 length equals 14 residues. V lost 5 bases, J lost 8 bases, and 12 bases stayed unmatched. In nucleotides, the CDR3 is TGTGCCAGTAGTTCGAAACAGGGGTCCTATAAGCAGTACTTC. Its protein is CASSSKQGSYKQYF.

This clonotype was seen repeatedly, ten times or more. The chain uses TRBV5-1 and TRBJ2-6, with D possibly matching TRBD2 (5 bases). V lost 0 bases, J lost 4 bases, and 8 bases lay in between. Per germline, CDR1 SGHRS and CDR2 YFSETQ. The CDR3 length is 15 residues. This CDR3 is CASSLGGPGANVLTF. CDR3 nucleotide sequence: TGCGCCAGCAGCTTGGGAGGGCCCGGGGCCAACGTCCTGACTTTC.

This clonotype was found a few times. This chain connects TRBV19 to TRBJ2-7; D is perhaps TRBD1 or TRBD2 (5 bases each). CDR1 is LNHDA, CDR2 SQIVND, per germline (reference sequence). Trimming left V 1 base short and J 6 bases short, with 13 bases between. CDR3 length: 14 amino acids. CDR3 sequence (DNA): TGTGCCAGTAGTATAGGAGTGACCGGGGCCGAGCAGTACTTC. It codes for CASSIGVTGAEQYF.

The chain couples TRBV19 to TRBJ2-3; D is perhaps TRBD2 (6 bases). The CDR3 contains 13 residues. Germline V gives CDR1 LNHDA, CDR2 SQIVND (reference sequence). Trimming took 2 bases from V and 5 from J, leaving 8 bases between them. The CDR3 bases are TGTGCCAGTAGTATATTGGGAGGAGATACGCAGTATTTT. This encodes CASSILGGDTQYF.

This clonotype was recorded at least ten times. J is TRBJ2-7 and V is TRBV24-1; maybe TRBD1 (6 bases). Germline V gene lookup returns CDR1 KGHDR and CDR2 SFDVKD. CDR3 length equals 15 residues. Deletions cut 7 bases from V and 4 bases from J, with 19 bases between. In DNA form, the CDR3 reads TGTGCCACCAGACAGCCCAGGACAGACCGATACGAGCAGTACTTC. This encodes CATRQPRTDRYEQYF.

This clonotype was observed at least ten times. The chain carries TRBV6-2 or TRBV6-3 and TRBJ2-2, with D perhaps given as TRBD1 or TRBD2 (5 bases each). The CDR3 sequence is 15 residues long. Trimming left V 2 bases short and J 4 bases short, with 11 bases between. Per germline, CDR1 MNHEY and CDR2 SVGEGT. The DNA for the CDR3 is TGTGCCAGCAGTTACAGGGGACCCGGCACCGGGGAGCTGTTTTTT. Translated: CASSYRGPGTGELFF.

This clonotype was observed at least ten times. The chain links TRBV6-5 to TRBJ2-7; no clear D. Between the trimmed V and J ends, which lost 2 bases and 2 bases, there was a span of 7 bases. Germline CDR1 is MNHEY and CDR2 is SVGAGI. The CDR3 length is 13 residues. The DNA of the CDR3 is TGTGCCAGCAGTTACGACGGCCCCTACGAGCAGTACTTC. Translation: CASSYDGPYEQYF.

The chain uses TRBV6-5 and TRBJ2-7; D is undetermined. CDR3 size: 12 residues. Trimming cost V 6 bases and J 5 bases, with 11 bases left between them. Germline values: CDR1 MNHEY, CDR2 SVGAGI. The CDR3 spells CASRTEFNEQYF. CDR3 nucleotides: TGTGCCAGCAGGACTGAGTTTAACGAGCAGTACTTC.

In this sample, this clonotype turned up many times. At one boundary the junction diverges from the germline segment, which might be a read error. The gene calls are TRBV12-3 or TRBV12-4 and TRBJ1-1, with D possibly TRBD1 on 6 matching bases. The CDR3 spans 13 residues. The CDR3 reads CASSLGGGTEAFF. CDR3 sequence (DNA): TGTGCCAGCAGCTTAGGGGGTGGCACTGAAGCTTTCTTT.

This clonotype came up many times. This sequence joins TRBV6-5 and TRBJ1-1; 7 nucleotides align to TRBD1. After removal of 8 bases from V and 6 bases from J, the junction contained 9 bases not matched to a gene. The CDR3 contains 13 residues. Germline lookup yields CDR1 MNHEY and CDR2 SVGAGI. This CDR3 is CASSVTGLSEAFF. In DNA form, the CDR3 reads TGTGCCAGCTCCGTGACAGGGCTGTCTGAAGCTTTCTTT.

This clonotype was counted at least ten times. The genes are TRBV20-1 and TRBJ2-7, with D unclear. CDR3 length equals 14 residues. Per germline, CDR1 DFQATT and CDR2 SNEGSKA (reference sequence). The CDR3 loop is CSATAFGRDNEQYF. The CDR3 nucleotides read TGCAGCGCGACTGCATTCGGACGAGACAACGAGCAGTACTTC.

This clonotype has a count of ten or more. The chain links TRBV7-9 to TRBJ1-5; D gene unclear. Germline V gene data show CDR1 as SEHNR and CDR2 as FQNEAQ (reference sequence). This CDR3 spans 13 amino acids. V lost 5 bases to trimming and J lost 4 bases, with 9 bases between them. In DNA form, the CDR3 reads TGTGCCAGCAGCGAAGGGATGAATCAGCCCCAGCATTTT. Translation gives CASSEGMNQPQHF.

This clonotype was observed at least ten times. This chain uses TRBV27 with TRBJ1-2; no firm D call. Per germline, CDR1 MNHEY and CDR2 SMNVEV (reference sequence). The CDR3 length is 14 residues. The V end was cut by 3 bases, the J end by 0 bases, with 8 bases between. This CDR3 reads CASSFRNSNYGYTF. Written as DNA, the CDR3 is TGTGCCAGCAGTTTCCGGAATTCTAACTATGGCTACACCTTC.

This clonotype occurred many times. The gene calls are TRBV10-3 and TRBJ2-7, with 11 bases lining up with TRBD2. Per the germline V gene, CDR1 is ENHRY and CDR2 is SYGVKD. V trimming: 2 bases; J trimming: 6 bases; junction bases outside the gene matches: 9. This CDR3 comprises 16 residues. The CDR3 bases are TGTGCCATCAGTGAGGGTGTTAGCGGGAGGGCCCCCGAGCAGTACTTC. As protein: CAISEGVSGRAPEQYF.

This clonotype was counted at least ten times. The CDR3 here is CASSAGRTTMGETQYF. CDR3 DNA sequence: TGTGCCAGCAGTGCGGGACGCACTACGATGGGAGAGACCCAGTACTTC. The chain couples TRBV2 to TRBJ2-5; D is perhaps TRBD1 or TRBD2 (5 bases each). The germline V and J ends were trimmed by 4 bases and 4 bases, with 19 bases remaining between them. CDR1 and CDR2 from the germline V gene are SNHLY and FYNNEI. The CDR3 length is 16 residues.

In its sample, this clonotype was seen many times. Here the CDR3 DNA reads TGTGCCAGCAGCCAAGGACCACAAGAGACCCAGTACTTC. This encodes CASSQGPQETQYF. The V gene is TRBV3-1, the J gene TRBJ2-5; unclear D gene. Germline assignment: CDR1 LGHDT and CDR2 YNNKEL (reference sequence). Trimming removed 1 base at V and 2 bases at J, with 5 bases between. This CDR3 spans 13 amino acids.